The 15 T cell receptor beta chains presented below share a single source sample, sequenced in a study of neurological immune-mediated disorders. TCRdb re-called the 5' RACE reads through MiXCR, storing one row per CDR3 protein. Of roughly 70,000 distinct CDR3 sequences listed, around 5% are singletons. The specimen was PBMCs. The receptors come from a woman aged 25-40 years with multiple sclerosis.

This clonotype was observed at least ten times. The chain uses TRBV10-3 and TRBJ2-2, with a possible D match to TRBD2 (6 bases). Germline CDR1 reads ENHRY; CDR2 reads SYGVKD. Trimming pared 10 bases from V and 5 bases from J, leaving 14 bases between. The CDR3 is 13 amino acids. In nucleotides, the CDR3 is TGTGCCAACTCAGATGGGGGGACCGGGGAGCTGTTTTTT. It specifies CANSDGGTGELFF.

This clonotype was picked up many times. The chain is built from TRBV6-5 and TRBJ2-3; 12 positions agree with TRBD2. The length of the CDR3 is 16 residues. Trimming at V came to 6 bases and at J to 5 bases, leaving 9 bases not matched to a gene. CDR1 and CDR2 from the germline V gene are MNHEY and SVGAGI. CDR3 in DNA: TGTGCCAGCAGACCCCTAGCGGGGGGGCAGGAAGATACGCAGTATTTT. As protein: CASRPLAGGQEDTQYF.

This clonotype was recorded at least ten times. This chain links TRBV10-3 with TRBJ2-3; D is ambiguous. CDR1 is ENHRY and CDR2 is SYGVKD in the germline V gene. The CDR3 contains 13 residues. Trimming left V 9 bases short and J 1 base short, with 11 bases between. The CDR3 here is CAIGQRRTDTQYF. In DNA form, the CDR3 reads TGTGCCATAGGGCAGCGTCGCACAGATACGCAGTATTTT.

This clonotype was found many times. The DNA for the CDR3 is TGTGCCAGCAGTCTAGGGGAGGGATATGGCTACACCTTC. It yields the protein CASSLGEGYGYTF. This chain connects TRBV12-3 or TRBV12-4 to TRBJ1-2; a possible D gene is TRBD1 (5 bases). CDR3 size: 13 residues. Trimming left V 5 bases short and J 5 bases short, with 12 bases between.

Many counts were recorded for this clonotype. This sequence joins TRBV25-1 and TRBJ2-2; D gene unclear. The CDR3 has 13 residues. Deletions cut 4 bases from V and 7 bases from J, with 10 bases between. Germline CDR1 reads MGHDK; CDR2 reads SYGVNS. CDR3 DNA: TGTGCCAGCAGTGGACGAAGGAACGGGGAGCTGTTTTTT. It is translated as CASSGRRNGELFF.

The rearrangement uses TRBV20-1 and TRBJ2-3; the match to TRBD1 covers 7 bases. Germline V CDR1 and CDR2: DFQATT, SNEGSKA (reference sequence). This CDR3 region has 14 residues. V was pared by 5 bases and J by 6 bases, with 11 bases of the junction left unmatched. CDR3 DNA sequence: TGCAGTGCTCAAACCGGGACAGTGTTTGATACGCAGTATTTT. Amino acid sequence: CSAQTGTVFDTQYF.

This clonotype was detected ten times or more. V gene TRBV12-3 or TRBV12-4 combines with J gene TRBJ2-2, with 7 bases lining up with TRBD1. Unmatched junction bases numbered 4, after V lost 6 bases and J lost 0 bases. The CDR3 has 15 amino acids. The CDR3: CASRPGQSNTGELFF. The CDR3 nucleotides are TGTGCCAGCAGACCGGGACAGTCGAACACCGGGGAGCTGTTTTTT.

This clonotype was picked up many times. This rearrangement joins TRBV29-1 to TRBJ2-3; D unclear. CDR1 and CDR2 (germline): SQVTM, ANQGSEA. V was shortened by 5 bases and J by 2 bases, with 2 bases between the two germline ends. This CDR3 contains 10 residues. The CDR3 here is CSVYTDTQYF. The CDR3 nucleotides read TGCAGCGTTTACACAGATACGCAGTATTTT.

At least ten counts were recorded for this clonotype. The chain links TRBV9 to TRBJ2-1, with 7 nucleotides matching TRBD2. The CDR3 covers 15 residues. After removal of 1 base from V and 8 bases from J, the junction contained 9 bases not matched to a gene. CDR1 SGDLS and CDR2 YYNGEE come from the germline V gene. In nucleotides, the CDR3 is TGTGCCAGCAGCGTACCAACAGCGGGGAGAGATGAGCAGTTCTTC. It codes for CASSVPTAGRDEQFF. The whole variable domain, filled in from reference TRBV9 and TRBJ2-1, reads DSGVTQTPKHLITATGQRVTLRCSPRSGDLSVYWYQQSLDQGLQFLIQYYNGEERAKGNILERFSAQQFPDLHSELNLSSLELGDSALYFCASSVPTAGRDEQFFGPGTRLTVL.

This clonotype was counted ten times or more. V is TRBV20-1 and J is TRBJ2-7; the match to TRBD2 covers 10 bases. The CDR3 is 14 amino acids. Germline CDR1 DFQATT, CDR2 SNEGSKA (reference sequence). Germline trimming cut 5 bases from V and 4 bases from J; bases unmatched to any gene: 8. CDR3 coding DNA: TGCAGTGCTGTCAGCGGGGGGGCTTCTTACGAGCAGTACTTC. This codes for CSAVSGGASYEQYF.

In this sample, this clonotype turned up a few times. The rearrangement joins TRBV7-6 to TRBJ1-5; TRBD1 is a possible D gene (6 bases). The CDR3 runs 15 residues. Trimming removed 4 bases at V and 7 bases at J, with 17 bases between. Germline lookup yields CDR1 SGHVS and CDR2 FNYEAQ. DNA of the CDR3: TGTGCCAGCAGCTCCGCGCCACAGGGCGGGCAGCCCCAGCATTTT. Its protein is CASSSAPQGGQPQHF.

This clonotype was detected many times. One junction end disagrees with the germline gene, perhaps due to a read error. The chain combines TRBV12-3 or TRBV12-4 with TRBJ2-3, with D perhaps matching TRBD1 or TRBD2 (5 bases each). CDR3 length equals 13 residues. This chain's CDR3 is CASSWGSTDTQYF. The DNA of the CDR3 is TGTGCCAGTAGTTGGGGGAGCACAGATACGCAGTATTTT.

At least ten counts were recorded for this clonotype. V and J are TRBV6-5 and TRBJ2-3; 11 bases fit TRBD2. Unmatched junction bases numbered 6, after V lost 5 bases and J lost 2 bases. The CDR3 has 16 residues. Germline V CDR1 and CDR2: MNHEY, SVGAGI. CDR3 amino acids: CASSPTSGEYTDTQYF. CDR3 sequence (DNA): TGTGCCAGCAGTCCGACTAGCGGGGAATACACAGATACGCAGTATTTT.

This clonotype was detected many times. The CDR3 DNA sequence: TGTGCCAGCAGTTCTTACGCGGGCGGGGGCGGCTCGTTCTTC. Amino acid sequence: CASSSYAGGGGSFF. The chain recombines TRBV7-2 with TRBJ2-1; weak D call: TRBD2 (7 bases). The CDR3 has 14 residues. Germline lookup yields CDR1 SGHTA and CDR2 FQGNSA. V lost 6 bases, J lost 15 bases, and 24 bases lay in between.

This clonotype has a count of ten or more. The chain uses TRBV6-5 and TRBJ2-1; 10 nucleotides line up with TRBD2. The junction had 2 bases not matched to a gene; V was cut back by 2 bases and J by 1 base. CDR3 size: 16 residues. Germline V gene data show CDR1 as MNHEY and CDR2 as SVGAGI. The CDR3 protein is CASSYPTSGSYNEQFF. In DNA, the CDR3 is TGTGCCAGCAGTTACCCGACTAGCGGGTCCTACAATGAGCAGTTCTTC.